The entry below describes one T cell receptor (beta chain). The target antigen is unknown. The sample originates from a study of tissue T cells after allogeneic stem cell transplantation. Points from the study as a whole: Limitations included a small, clinically heterogeneous cohort and limited sampling depth. Tissue-detected TCR repertoire was only partly captured by blood and spleen T cells. Anatomically similar tissues had similar TCR repertoires within each patient.

The CDR3 covers 13 residues. V lost 1 base, J lost 4 bases, and 7 bases lay in between. CDR1 is SEHNR and CDR2 is FQNEAQ in the germline V gene (reference sequence). Here immunoSEQ multiplex PCR was the method, and the copy in TCRdb shows in-frame clones only, minus some. The sample holds roughly 8,900 clones; approximately 64% are singletons and the top ten take roughly 9%. This receptor was identified in a woman aged 18 to 50 with breast cancer. Material: tissue from the ileum, obtained at autopsy. The chain has TRBV7-9 and TRBJ1-2; the D is unclear. CDR3 sequence reads: CASSLEAAYGYTF. CDR3 sequence (DNA): TGTGCCAGCAGCTTAGAGGCGGCCTATGGCTACACCTTC.